This is a list of T cell receptor beta chains from one sample in a study of T cell repertoires in cytomegalovirus infection. TCRdb analysed the reads with MiXCR anew, one entry per CDR3 protein. The sample yields hundreds of thousands of distinct CDR3 sequences, 9.6% seen once. The sequenced material came from PBMCs. The receptors originated from a human donor in good health (CMV status not recorded). Some clones in this sample may be carry-over from other donors' samples. CDR3s include the opening cysteine and the closing phenylalanine or tryptophan. A D gene is named only where the DNA matches it firmly. For some rows the clone size is stated as once, few or many, or as a class when expanded; others skip it.

clone size	J gene	CDR3 length	D gene	V gene	CDR3 DNA	CDR3 protein
many	TRBJ2-6	16	.	TRBV28	TGTGCCAGCAGTAGATACACAGGGTCTGGGGCCAACGTCCTGACTTTC	CASSRYTGSGANVLTF
.	TRBJ1-2	13	.	TRBV29-1	TGCAGCGTTGACGCGGGCCCACTCTATGGCTACACCTTC	CSVDAGPLYGYTF
many	TRBJ2-5	16	TRBD1	TRBV7-9	TGTGCCAGCACCCAAAGTGCGGACAGGCCCCAAGAGACCCAGTACTTC	CASTQSADRPQETQYF
.	TRBJ2-3	16	.	TRBV14	TGTGCCAGCAGCCAAGTGACGGGAAAGGGGACAGATACGCAGTATTTT	CASSQVTGKGTDTQYF
.	TRBJ1-5	18	.	TRBV2	TGTGCCAGCAGTGGAAAAAAATTCACCATCCAGGTATTCGGACCCCAGCATTTT	CASSGKKFTIQVFGPQHF
few	TRBJ2-1	13	.	TRBV19	TGTGCCAGTAGTCCCTTACAGGGAAATGAGCAGTTCTTC	CASSPLQGNEQFF
many	TRBJ1-4	17	TRBD1	TRBV28	TGTGCCAGCAGTCTACCTACGGGACAGGGAGGAGGTGAAAAACTGTTTTTT	CASSLPTGQGGGEKLFF
.	TRBJ1-2	13	.	TRBV6-2/TRBV6-3	TGTGCCAGCAGTCAGACAGCAAACTATGGCTACACCTTC	CASSQTANYGYTF
few	TRBJ1-5	12	.	TRBV20-1	TGCAGTGCTCCAGACCCGCACGGGCCCCAGCATTTT	CSAPDPHGPQHF
many	TRBJ2-7	18	TRBD1	TRBV7-8	TGTGCCAGCAGCACACCAGGACAGGGAGTAGCGGTGCTACGCGAGCAGTACTTC	CASSTPGQGVAVLREQYF
.	TRBJ2-5	14	.	TRBV18	TGTGCCAGCTCACCACAGCAGGTCCAAGAGACCCAGTACTTC	CASSPQQVQETQYF
many	TRBJ1-3	14	.	TRBV6-6	TGTGCCAGCAGCCCCCCCGGGACCGGAAACACCATATATTTT	CASSPPGTGNTIYF
many	TRBJ1-5	13	.	TRBV28	TGTGCCAGCAGTGTTGGTGCTGGGGAGCCCCAGCATTTT	CASSVGAGEPQHF
many	TRBJ2-5	13	.	TRBV12-3/TRBV12-4	TGTGCCAGCAGAACTGCGGGGCAAGAGACCCAGTACTTC	CASRTAGQETQYF
many	TRBJ1-2	10	.	TRBV29-1	TGCAGCGTGGAGAGATATGGCTACACCTTC	CSVERYGYTF
few	TRBJ1-1	15	.	TRBV2	TGTGCCAGCAGATCTCCCCGGGGGTTGAACACTGAAGCTTTCTTT	CASRSPRGLNTEAFF
few	TRBJ2-1	16	.	TRBV6-6	TGTGCCAGCAGTCCACCTCCACAGAGCTCCTACAATGAGCAGTTCTTC	CASSPPPQSSYNEQFF
few	TRBJ1-2	12	.	TRBV12-3/TRBV12-4	TGTGCCAGCAGCCCTGAGAAGTATGGCTACACCTTC	CASSPEKYGYTF
.	TRBJ1-1	18	TRBD1	TRBV19	TGTGCCAGTAGTACACCTTCCGGGACAGGGACTTGGAGCACTGAAGCTTTCTTT	CASSTPSGTGTWSTEAFF
many	TRBJ2-3	15	.	TRBV7-2	TGTGCCAGCAGCTTAGCGATGCTAGCAACAGATACGCAGTATTTT	CASSLAMLATDTQYF
.	TRBJ1-1	12	.	TRBV28	TGTGCCAGCAGTTTATCAGGGGCTGAAGTTTTCTTT	CASSLSGAEVFF
.	TRBJ2-2	16	TRBD1	TRBV20-1	TGCAGTGCTAGAGGACGCAGGGGGCGGAACACCGGGGAGCTGTTTTTT	CSARGRRGRNTGELFF
many	TRBJ1-1	10	.	TRBV29-1	TGCAGCGCCTCAAACACTGAAGCTTTCTTT	CSASNTEAFF
many	TRBJ1-2	17	.	TRBV14	TGTGCCAGCAGCCGTAGCCCGACAGACAGAGGGCCAGGTGGCTACACCTTC	CASSRSPTDRGPGGYTF